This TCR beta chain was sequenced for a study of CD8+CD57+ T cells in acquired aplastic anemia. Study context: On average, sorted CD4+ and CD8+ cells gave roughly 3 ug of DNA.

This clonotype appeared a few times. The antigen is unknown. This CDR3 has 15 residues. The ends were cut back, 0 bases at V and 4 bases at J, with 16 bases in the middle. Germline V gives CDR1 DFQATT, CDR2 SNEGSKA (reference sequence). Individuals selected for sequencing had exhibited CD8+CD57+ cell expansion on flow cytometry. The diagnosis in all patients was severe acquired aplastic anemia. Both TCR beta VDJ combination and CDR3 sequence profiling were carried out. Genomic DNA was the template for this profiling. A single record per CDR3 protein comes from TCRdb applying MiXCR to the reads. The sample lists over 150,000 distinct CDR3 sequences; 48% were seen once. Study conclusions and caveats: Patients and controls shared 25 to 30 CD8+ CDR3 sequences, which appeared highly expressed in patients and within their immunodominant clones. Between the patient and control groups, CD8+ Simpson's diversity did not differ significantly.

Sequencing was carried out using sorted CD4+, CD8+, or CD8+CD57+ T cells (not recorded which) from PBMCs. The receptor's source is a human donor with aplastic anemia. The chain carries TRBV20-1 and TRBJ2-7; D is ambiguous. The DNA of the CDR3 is TGCAGTGCTAGAGATCCCCAGGTCCTAGAATACGAGCAGTACTTC. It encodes CSARDPQVLEYEQYF.